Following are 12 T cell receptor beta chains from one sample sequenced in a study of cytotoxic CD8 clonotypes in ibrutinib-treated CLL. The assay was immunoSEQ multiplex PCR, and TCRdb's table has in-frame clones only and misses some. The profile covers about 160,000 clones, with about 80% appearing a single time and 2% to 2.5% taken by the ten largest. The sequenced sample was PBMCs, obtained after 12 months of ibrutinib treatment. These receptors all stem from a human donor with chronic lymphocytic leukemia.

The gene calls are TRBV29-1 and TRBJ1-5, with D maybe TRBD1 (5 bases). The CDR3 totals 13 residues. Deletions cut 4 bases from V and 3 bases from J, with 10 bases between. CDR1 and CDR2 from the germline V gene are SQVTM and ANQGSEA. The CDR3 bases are TGCAGCGTTGGTGGGGCCTACAATCAGCCCCAGCATTTT. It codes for CSVGGAYNQPQHF.

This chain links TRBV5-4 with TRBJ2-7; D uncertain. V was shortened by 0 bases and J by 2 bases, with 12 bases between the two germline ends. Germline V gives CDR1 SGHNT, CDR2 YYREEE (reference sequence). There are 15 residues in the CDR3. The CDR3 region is CASSLGAQDTYEQYF. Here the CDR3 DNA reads TGTGCCAGCAGCTTGGGGGCGCAAGATACCTACGAGCAGTACTTC.

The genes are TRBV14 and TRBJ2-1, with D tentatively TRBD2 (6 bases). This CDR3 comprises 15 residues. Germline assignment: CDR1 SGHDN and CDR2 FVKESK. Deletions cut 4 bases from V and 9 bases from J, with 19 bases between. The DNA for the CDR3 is TGTGCCAGCAGCCCCCCCGGGAGCAGAAGGTCTGAGCAGTTCTTC. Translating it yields CASSPPGSRRSEQFF.

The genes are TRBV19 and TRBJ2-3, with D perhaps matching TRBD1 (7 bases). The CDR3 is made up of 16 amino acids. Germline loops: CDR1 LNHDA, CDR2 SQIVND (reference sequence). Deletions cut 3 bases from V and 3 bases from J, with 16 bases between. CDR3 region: CASSMRGDRVTDTQYF. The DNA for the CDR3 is TGTGCCAGTAGTATGAGGGGGGACAGAGTAACAGATACGCAGTATTTT.

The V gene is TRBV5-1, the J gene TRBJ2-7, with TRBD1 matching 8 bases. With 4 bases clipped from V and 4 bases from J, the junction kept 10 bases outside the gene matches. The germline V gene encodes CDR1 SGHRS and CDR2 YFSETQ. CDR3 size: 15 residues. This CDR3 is CASSTHTTGVYEQYF. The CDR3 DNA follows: TGCGCCAGCAGCACCCACACGACAGGGGTGTACGAGCAGTACTTC.

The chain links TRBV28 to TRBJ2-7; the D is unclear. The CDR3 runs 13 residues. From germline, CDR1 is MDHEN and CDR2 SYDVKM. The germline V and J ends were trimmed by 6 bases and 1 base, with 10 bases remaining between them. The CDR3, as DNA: TGTGCCAGCAGCCCCCCCCAGTCCTACGAGCAGTACTTC. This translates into CASSPPQSYEQYF. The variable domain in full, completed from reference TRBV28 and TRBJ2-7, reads DVKVTQSSRYLVKRTGEKVFLECVQDMDHENMFWYRQDPGLGLRLIYFSYDVKMKEKGDIPEGYSVSREKKERFSLILESASTNQTSMYLCASSPPQSYEQYFGPGTRLTVT.

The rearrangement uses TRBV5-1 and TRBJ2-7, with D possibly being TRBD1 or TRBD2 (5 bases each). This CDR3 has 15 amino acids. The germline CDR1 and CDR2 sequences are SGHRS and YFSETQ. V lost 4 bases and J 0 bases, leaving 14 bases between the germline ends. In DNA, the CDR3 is TGCGCCAGCAGCGCCGAGGGGCAAAGCTCCTACGAGCAGTACTTC. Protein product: CASSAEGQSSYEQYF.

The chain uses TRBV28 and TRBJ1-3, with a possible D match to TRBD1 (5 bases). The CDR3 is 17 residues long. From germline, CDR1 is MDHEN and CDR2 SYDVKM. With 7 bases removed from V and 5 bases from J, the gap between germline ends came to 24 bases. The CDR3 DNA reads TGTGCCAGCATCCCAACAACGATCAGGGACGGAAGAAACACCATATATTTT. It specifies CASIPTTIRDGRNTIYF.

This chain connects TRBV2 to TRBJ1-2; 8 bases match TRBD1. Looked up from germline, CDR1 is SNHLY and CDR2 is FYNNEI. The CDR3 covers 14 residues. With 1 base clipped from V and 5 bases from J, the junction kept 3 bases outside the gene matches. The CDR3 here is CASSEGQGPYGYTF. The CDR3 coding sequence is TGTGCCAGCAGTGAAGGACAGGGGCCGTATGGCTACACCTTC.

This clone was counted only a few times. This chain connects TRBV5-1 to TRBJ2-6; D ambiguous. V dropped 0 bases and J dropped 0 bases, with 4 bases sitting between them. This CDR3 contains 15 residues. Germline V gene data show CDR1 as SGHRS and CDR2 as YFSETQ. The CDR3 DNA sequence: TGCGCCAGCAGCTTGGACGGCTCTGGGGCCAACGTCCTGACTTTC. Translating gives CASSLDGSGANVLTF.

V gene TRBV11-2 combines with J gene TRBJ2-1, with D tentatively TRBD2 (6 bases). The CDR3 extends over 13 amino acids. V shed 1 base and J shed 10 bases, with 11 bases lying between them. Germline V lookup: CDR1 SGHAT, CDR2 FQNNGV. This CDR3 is CASSLGLAGEQFF. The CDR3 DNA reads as TGTGCCAGCAGCTTAGGTCTCGCGGGGGAGCAGTTCTTC.

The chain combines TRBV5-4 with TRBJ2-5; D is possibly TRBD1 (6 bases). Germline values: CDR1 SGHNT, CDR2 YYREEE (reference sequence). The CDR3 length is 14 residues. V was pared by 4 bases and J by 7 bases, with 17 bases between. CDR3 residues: CASSNRSQGATQYF. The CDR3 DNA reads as TGTGCCAGCAGCAATCGATCACAGGGCGCGACCCAGTACTTC. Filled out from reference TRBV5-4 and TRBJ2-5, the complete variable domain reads ETGVTQSPTHLIKTRGQQVTLRCSSQSGHNTVSWYQQALGQGPQFIFQYYREEENGRGNFPPRFSGLQFPNYSSELNVNALELDDSALYLCASSNRSQGATQYFGPGTRLLVL.